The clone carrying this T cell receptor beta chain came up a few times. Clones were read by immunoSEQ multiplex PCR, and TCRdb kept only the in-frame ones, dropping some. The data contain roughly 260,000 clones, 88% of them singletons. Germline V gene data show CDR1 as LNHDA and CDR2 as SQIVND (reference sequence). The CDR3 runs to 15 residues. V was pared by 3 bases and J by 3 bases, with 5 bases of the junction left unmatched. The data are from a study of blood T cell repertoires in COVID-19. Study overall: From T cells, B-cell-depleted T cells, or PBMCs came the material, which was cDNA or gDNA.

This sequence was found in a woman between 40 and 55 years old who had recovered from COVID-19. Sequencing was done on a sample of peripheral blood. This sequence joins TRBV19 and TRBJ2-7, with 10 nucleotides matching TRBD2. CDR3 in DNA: TGTGCCAGTAGTATTCAGCCTAGCGGGGGCTACGAGCAGTACTTC. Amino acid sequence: CASSIQPSGGYEQYF.